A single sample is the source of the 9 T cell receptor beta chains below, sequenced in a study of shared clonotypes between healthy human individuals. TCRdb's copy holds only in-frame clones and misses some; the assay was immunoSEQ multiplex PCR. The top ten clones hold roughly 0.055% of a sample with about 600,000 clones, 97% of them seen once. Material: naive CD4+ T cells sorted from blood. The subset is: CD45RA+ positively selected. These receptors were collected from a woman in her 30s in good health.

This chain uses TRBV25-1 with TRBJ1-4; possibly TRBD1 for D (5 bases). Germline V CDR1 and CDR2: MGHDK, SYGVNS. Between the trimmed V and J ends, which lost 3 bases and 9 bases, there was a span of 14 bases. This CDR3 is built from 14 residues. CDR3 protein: CASSEGVGEKKLFF. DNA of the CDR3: TGTGCCAGCAGTGAGGGTGTAGGGGAGAAAAAACTGTTTTTT.

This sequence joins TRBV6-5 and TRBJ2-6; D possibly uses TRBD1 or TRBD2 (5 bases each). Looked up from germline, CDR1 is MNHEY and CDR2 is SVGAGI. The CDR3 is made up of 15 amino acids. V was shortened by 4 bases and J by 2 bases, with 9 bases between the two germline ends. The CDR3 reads CASSLRGTGANVLTF. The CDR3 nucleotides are TGTGCCAGCAGTTTGAGGGGAACTGGGGCCAACGTCCTGACTTTC.

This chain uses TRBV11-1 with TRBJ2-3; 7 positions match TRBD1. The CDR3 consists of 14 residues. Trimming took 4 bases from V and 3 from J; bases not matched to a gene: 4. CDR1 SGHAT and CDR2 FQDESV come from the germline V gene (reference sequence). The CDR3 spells CASSSLTGTDTQYF. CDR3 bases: TGTGCCAGCAGCTCCCTGACAGGGACAGATACGCAGTATTTT.

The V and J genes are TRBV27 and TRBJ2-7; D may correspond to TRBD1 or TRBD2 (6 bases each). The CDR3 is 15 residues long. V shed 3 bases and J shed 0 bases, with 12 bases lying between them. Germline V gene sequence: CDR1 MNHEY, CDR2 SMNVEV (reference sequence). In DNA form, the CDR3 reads TGTGCCAGCAGTTTGGGGGGCCCGAACTCCTACGAGCAGTACTTC. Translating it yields CASSLGGPNSYEQYF.

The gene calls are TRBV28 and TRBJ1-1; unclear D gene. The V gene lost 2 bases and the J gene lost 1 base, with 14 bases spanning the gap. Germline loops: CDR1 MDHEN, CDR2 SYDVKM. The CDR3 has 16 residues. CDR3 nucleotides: TGTGCCAGCAGTTTACAGTTGAAGGGTCCGAACACTGAAGCTTTCTTT. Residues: CASSLQLKGPNTEAFF. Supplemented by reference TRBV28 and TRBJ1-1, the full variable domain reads DVKVTQSSRYLVKRTGEKVFLECVQDMDHENMFWYRQDPGLGLRLIYFSYDVKMKEKGDIPEGYSVSREKKERFSLILESASTNQTSMYLCASSLQLKGPNTEAFFGQGTRLTVV.

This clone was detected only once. Here the CDR3 DNA reads TGTGCCAGCAGTTTTTCCCGGAGCACAGATACGCAGTATTTT. It encodes CASSFSRSTDTQYF. The rearrangement joins TRBV27 to TRBJ2-3; no clear D. The CDR3 loop spans 14 amino acids. Trimming left V 3 bases short and J 0 bases short, with 7 bases between. The germline V gene encodes CDR1 MNHEY and CDR2 SMNVEV (reference sequence).

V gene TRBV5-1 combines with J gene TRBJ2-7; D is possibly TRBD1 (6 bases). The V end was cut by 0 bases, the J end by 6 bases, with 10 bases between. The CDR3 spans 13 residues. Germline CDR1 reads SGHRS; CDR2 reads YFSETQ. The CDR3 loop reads CASSLVLGGEQYF. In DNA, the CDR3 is TGCGCCAGCAGCTTGGTATTAGGGGGCGAGCAGTACTTC.

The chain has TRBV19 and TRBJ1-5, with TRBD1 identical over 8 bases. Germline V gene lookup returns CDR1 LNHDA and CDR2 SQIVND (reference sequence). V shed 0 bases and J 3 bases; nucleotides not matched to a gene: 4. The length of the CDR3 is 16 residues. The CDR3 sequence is CASSIDRQGTNQPQHF. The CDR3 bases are TGTGCCAGTAGTATAGATCGACAGGGGACCAATCAGCCCCAGCATTTT.

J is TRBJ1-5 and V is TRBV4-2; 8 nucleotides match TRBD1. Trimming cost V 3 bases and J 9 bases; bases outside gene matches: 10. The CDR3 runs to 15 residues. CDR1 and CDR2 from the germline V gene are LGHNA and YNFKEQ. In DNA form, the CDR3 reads TGTGCCAGCAGCCAGGACAGGGAGGAATATGGGCCCCAGCATTTT. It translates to CASSQDREEYGPQHF.